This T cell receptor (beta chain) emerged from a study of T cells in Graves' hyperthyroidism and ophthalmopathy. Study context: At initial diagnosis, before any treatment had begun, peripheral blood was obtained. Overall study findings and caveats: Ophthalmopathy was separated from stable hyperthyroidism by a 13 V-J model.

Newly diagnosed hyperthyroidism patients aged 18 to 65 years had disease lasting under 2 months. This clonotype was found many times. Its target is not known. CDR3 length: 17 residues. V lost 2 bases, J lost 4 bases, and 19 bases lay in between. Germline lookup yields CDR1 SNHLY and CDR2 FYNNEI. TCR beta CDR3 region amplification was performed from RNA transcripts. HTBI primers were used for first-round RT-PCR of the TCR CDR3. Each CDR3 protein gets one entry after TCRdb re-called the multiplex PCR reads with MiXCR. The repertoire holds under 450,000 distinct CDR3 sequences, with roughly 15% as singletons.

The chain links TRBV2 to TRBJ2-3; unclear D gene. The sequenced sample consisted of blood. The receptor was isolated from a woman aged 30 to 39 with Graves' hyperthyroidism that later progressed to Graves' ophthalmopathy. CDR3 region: CASSELIGPQVSDTQYF. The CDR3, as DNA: TGTGCCAGCAGTGAATTAATTGGACCTCAAGTGTCAGATACGCAGTATTTT. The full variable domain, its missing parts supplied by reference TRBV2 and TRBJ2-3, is EPEVTQTPSHQVTQMGQEVILRCVPISNHLYFYWYRQILGQKVEFLVSFYNNEISEKSEIFDDQFSVERPDGSNFTLKIRSTKLEDSAMYFCASSELIGPQVSDTQYFGPGTRLTVL.